These 10 T cell receptor beta chains came from one sample sequenced in a study of T cell responses to AZD1222 COVID-19 vaccine. The method was immunoSEQ multiplex PCR; TCRdb's version includes in-frame clones alone and lacks a portion of them. Here the sample spans 150,000 or so clones, 91% being singletons. Sequencing was performed on peripheral blood, taken on day 0 of AZD1222 vaccination. The receptors were sampled from an adult in good health.

V gene TRBV4-3 combines with J gene TRBJ1-3; TRBD1 is a possible D gene (5 bases). Trimming took off 3 bases at V and 2 bases at J, with 11 bases between the two ends. In germline, CDR1 is LGHNA, CDR2 YSLEER. This CDR3 is built from 15 residues. The CDR3 here is CASSQHRSTGNTIYF. The CDR3 nucleotides are TGCGCCAGCAGCCAGCACAGGAGCACTGGAAACACCATATATTTT.

The chain couples TRBV14 to TRBJ2-7; D unclear. Between the trimmed V and J ends, which lost 0 bases and 5 bases, there was a span of 5 bases. CDR1 is SGHDN, CDR2 FVKESK, per germline. This CDR3 contains 12 residues. CDR3: CASSQEENEQYF. DNA for the CDR3: TGTGCCAGCAGCCAAGAAGAGAACGAGCAGTACTTC.

V gene TRBV3-1 (or the pseudogene TRBV3-2) combines with J gene TRBJ2-5, with 10 bases aligning to TRBD2. Trimming removed 7 bases from V and 5 bases from J; junction bases left unmatched: 10. Germline V gives CDR1 LGHDT, CDR2 YNNKEL (reference sequence). This CDR3 is built from 15 residues. The CDR3, as DNA: TGTGCCAGCAACCTCGTAGCGGGAGGTGGGGAGACCCAGTACTTC. This translates into CASNLVAGGGETQYF.

The V and J genes are TRBV5-8 and TRBJ2-7; TRBD2 matches 9 bases. CDR1 is SGHTS, CDR2 YDEGEE, per germline. Trimming cost V 0 bases and J 2 bases; bases outside gene matches: 9. The CDR3 is 17 amino acids. DNA of the CDR3: TGTGCCAGCAGCTTGGCCGGCAGCGGGGGGAGCGCCTACGAGCAGTACTTC. Residues: CASSLAGSGGSAYEQYF.

The rearrangement joins TRBV28 to TRBJ1-2; no reliable D call. The CDR3 loop spans 10 amino acids. V was pared by 9 bases and J by 3 bases, with 5 bases between. Germline CDR1 and CDR2: MDHEN and SYDVKM. The CDR3 sequence is CASNYYGYTF. The DNA of the CDR3 is TGTGCCAGTAACTACTATGGCTACACCTTC.

The chain links TRBV30 to TRBJ1-2; 7 bases align to TRBD1. Germline-derived CDR1 and CDR2 are GTSNPN and SVGIG (reference sequence). With V trimmed by 3 bases and J by 8 bases, 18 bases remained unmatched. The CDR3 length is 16 residues. The CDR3 sequence is CAWRPAGQWGWSGYTF. The CDR3 nucleotides read TGTGCCTGGAGGCCCGCGGGACAGTGGGGTTGGTCCGGCTACACCTTC. Together with reference TRBV30 and TRBJ1-2, the CDR3 gives the full variable domain: SQTIHQWPATLVQPVGSPLSLECTVEGTSNPNLYWYRQAAGRGLQLLFYSVGIGQISSEVPQNLSASRPQDRQFILSSKKLLLSDSGFYLCAWRPAGQWGWSGYTFGSGTRLTVV.

The chain joins TRBV4-3 to TRBJ1-2; unclear D gene. The CDR3 spans 15 residues. V shed 0 bases and J shed 0 bases, with 8 bases lying between them. In germline, CDR1 is LGHNA, CDR2 YSLEER. CDR3 amino acids: CASSQEDRANYGYTF. Written as DNA, the CDR3 is TGCGCCAGCAGCCAAGAAGATCGAGCTAACTATGGCTACACCTTC.

The V call is TRBV6-5, the J call TRBJ2-7, with a tentative D call TRBD1 (6 bases). Per the germline V gene, CDR1 is MNHEY and CDR2 is SVGAGI. There are 13 residues in the CDR3. V was clipped by 10 bases and J by 2 bases, with 15 bases between them. The CDR3 DNA is TGTGCCACCCGGGCCAGGGACACCTACGAGCAGTACTTC. Its protein product is CATRARDTYEQYF.

The chain joins TRBV7-2 to TRBJ1-1, with 7 bases fitting TRBD1. V lost 1 base, J lost 7 bases, and 6 bases stayed unmatched. The CDR3 spans 14 residues. Germline V gene data show CDR1 as SGHTA and CDR2 as FQGNSA. The CDR3 here is CASSLDYRGGEAFF. The CDR3 DNA sequence: TGTGCCAGCAGCTTAGACTACAGGGGAGGTGAAGCTTTCTTT.

The V and J genes are TRBV24-1 and TRBJ2-7; D not resolved. The V gene's germline CDR1 is KGHDR and CDR2 SFDVKD. The CDR3 length is 15 residues. V was clipped by 8 bases and J by 7 bases, with 23 bases between them. This chain's CDR3 is CATNSGHPLLGEQYF. The CDR3 nucleotides read TGTGCCACCAACTCGGGCCACCCACTCCTGGGAGAGCAGTACTTC.